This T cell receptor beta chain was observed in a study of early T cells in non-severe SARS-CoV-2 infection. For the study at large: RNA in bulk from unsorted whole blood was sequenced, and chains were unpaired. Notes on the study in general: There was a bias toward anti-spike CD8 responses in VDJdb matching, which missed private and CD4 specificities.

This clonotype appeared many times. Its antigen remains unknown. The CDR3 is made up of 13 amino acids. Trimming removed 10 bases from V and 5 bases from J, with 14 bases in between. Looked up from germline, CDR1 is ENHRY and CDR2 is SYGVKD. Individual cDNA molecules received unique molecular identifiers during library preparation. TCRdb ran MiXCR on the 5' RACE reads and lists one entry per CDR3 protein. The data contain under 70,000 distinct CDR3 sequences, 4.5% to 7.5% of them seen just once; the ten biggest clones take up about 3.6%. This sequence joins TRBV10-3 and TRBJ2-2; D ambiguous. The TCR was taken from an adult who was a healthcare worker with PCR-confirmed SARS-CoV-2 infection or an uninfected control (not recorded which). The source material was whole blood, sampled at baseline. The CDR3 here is CATGRVGTGELFF. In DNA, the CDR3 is TGTGCCACCGGACGAGTAGGGACCGGGGAGCTGTTTTTT.